This T cell receptor beta chain was sequenced in a study of shared clonotypes between healthy human individuals. Study context: Samples came from two female and a few male donors aged 18 to 49.

V was pared by 5 bases and J by 1 base, with 4 bases between. The CDR3 covers 12 residues. Per the germline V gene, CDR1 is MDHEN and CDR2 is SYDVKM. Deep was the level at which the assay was run. Per the study methods: ImmunoSEQ output held junction-only sequences without quality scores, so filtering differed. Method: immunoSEQ multiplex PCR; TCRdb's copy keeps in-frame clones and lacks some. V, J and clone size are those of that table, while D and trimming were read from the DNA. The profile shows about half a million clones, 79% of them singletons. The sequence came from a woman between 40 and 50 years old in good health. Some clones in this sample may be carry-over from other donors' samples. This chain joins TRBV28 and TRBJ2-3; D is unclear. Sequenced sample: PBMCs. The CDR3 loop reads CASSAGTDTQYF. CDR3 DNA: TGTGCCAGCAGTGCGGGCACAGATACGCAGTATTTT.